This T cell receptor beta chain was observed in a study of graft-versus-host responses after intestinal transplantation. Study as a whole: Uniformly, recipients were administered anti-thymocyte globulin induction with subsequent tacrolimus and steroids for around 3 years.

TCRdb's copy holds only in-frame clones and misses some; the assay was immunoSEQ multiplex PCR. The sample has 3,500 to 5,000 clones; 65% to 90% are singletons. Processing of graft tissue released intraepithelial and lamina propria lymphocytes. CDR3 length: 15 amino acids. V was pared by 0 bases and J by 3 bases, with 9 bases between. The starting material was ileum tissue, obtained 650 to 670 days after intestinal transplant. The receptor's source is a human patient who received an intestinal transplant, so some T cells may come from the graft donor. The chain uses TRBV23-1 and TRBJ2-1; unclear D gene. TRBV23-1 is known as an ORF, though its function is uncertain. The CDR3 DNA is TGCGCCAGCAGTCAATCGGGCGGAAACTACAATGAGCAGTTCTTC. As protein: CASSQSGGNYNEQFF.